The 17 T cell receptor beta chains listed next were all sequenced from one sample in a study of T cell clonality in common variable immunodeficiency (dated by TCRdb to the mid-2010s). Libraries were made using the immunoSEQ multiplex PCR assay. TCRdb retrieved this table from immuneACCESS and kept in-frame rearrangements only. Not all clones are present; in checked studies, unresolved V genes account for under half, and no reason is known for the remainder. The table records 25,000 to 40,000 clones for this sample, and not one of them appears only once. Under 4.5% of the sample is held by the ten biggest clonotypes. The sample comprised peripheral blood mononuclear cells. The receptors were sampled from a person between 18 and 75 years old in good health.

This clone was observed at least ten times. The CDR3 end falls 3 residues outside the read, so it is completed with the germline J gene. V gene TRBV5-1 combines with J gene TRBJ1-4; 9 nucleotides line up with TRBD1. CDR3 length: 13 amino acids. Germline V gene data show CDR1 as SGHRS and CDR2 as YFSETQ. V dropped 4 bases and J dropped 8; count of bases not matched to a gene: 3. The sequenced CDR3 bases are TGCGCCAGCAGCGTCGGGACAGGGGAAAAA. Amino acids: CASSVGTGEK. The whole CDR3 reads CASSVGTGEKLFF.

The sample holds many counts of this clone. The CDR3 extends 3 residues past the end of the read, so its final part is completed from the germline J gene. The chain links TRBV2 to TRBJ2-1; D is uncertain. This CDR3 has 12 amino acids. The V gene lost 6 bases and the J gene lost 9 bases, with 12 bases spanning the gap. Germline loops: CDR1 SNHLY, CDR2 FYNNEI. CDR3 DNA, as far as it was read: TGTGCCAGCAGGCCCGAAGGCACTGAG. Its protein is CASRPEGTE. The CDR3 reads in full as CASRPEGTEQFF.

The sample holds many counts of this clone. The observed sequence ends 3 residues before the CDR3 terminus, with the missing tail filled in from the germline J gene. The chain is built from TRBV6-2 or TRBV6-3 and TRBJ1-4, with TRBD1 matching 10 bases. The CDR3 consists of 14 residues. Germline CDR1 and CDR2: MNHEY and SVGEGT. V trimming: 6 bases; J trimming: 6 bases; junction bases outside the gene matches: 4. CDR3 loop: CASRRTGGDEKLFF. CDR3 bases read: TGTGCCAGCAGACGGACAGGGGGAGATGAAAAA.

This clone was counted at least ten times. Read sequence stops 3 residues before the CDR3 end, and the germline J gene provides the missing end. V and J are TRBV20-1 and TRBJ2-4; 8 bases match TRBD1. Germline V gives CDR1 DFQATT, CDR2 SNEGSKA (reference sequence). Unmatched junction bases numbered 12, after V lost 4 bases and J lost 4 bases. The CDR3 is made up of 16 amino acids. The part of the CDR3 DNA that was read is TGCAGTGCTACCCTCAGCGTCTGGACAGGGAAAAACATT. Amino acids: CSATLSVWTGKNI. The whole CDR3 sequence reads CSATLSVWTGKNIQYF.

On this clone: With the read ending 3 residues before the CDR3 end, the germline J gene is used to fill in that end. V gene TRBV19 combines with J gene TRBJ2-2, with 10 positions matching TRBD1. Germline CDR1 is LNHDA and CDR2 is SQIVND (reference sequence). The CDR3 contains 15 residues. The CDR3 here is CASNDPGQGNEKLFF. Partial CDR3 DNA: TGTGCCAGTAACGATCCGGGACAGGGGAATGAAAAG.

The sample holds a few counts of this clone. CDR3 bases read: TGTGCCAGCAGTGATGACAGGAACTATGGC. As protein: CASSDDRNYG. The full CDR3 protein reads CASSDDRNYGAFF. The genes are TRBV6-1 and TRBJ1-1; tentative D call: TRBD1 (6 bases). The DNA ends 3 residues before the CDR3 does, and the rest of the CDR3 is filled in from the germline J gene. Germline V gene data show CDR1 as MNHNS and CDR2 as SASEGT. CDR3 length: 13 residues.

This clone has at least ten counts. The CDR3 end lies 3 residues beyond the end of the read and is filled in from the germline J gene. The chain combines TRBV18 with TRBJ2-1; tentatively, D is TRBD1 (6 bases). The ends were cut back, 2 bases at V and 0 bases at J, with 8 bases in the middle. Germline V CDR1 and CDR2: KGHSH, LQKENI. The CDR3 covers 15 residues. The CDR3 loop is CASSPRGGSYNEQFF. CDR3 bases read: TGTGCCAGCTCACCAAGAGGGGGCTCCTACAATGAG. Full variable domain (remainder filled in from reference TRBV18 and TRBJ2-1): NAGVMQNPRHLVRRRGQEARLRCSPMKGHSHVYWYRQLPEEGLKFMVYLQKENIIDESGMPKERFSAEFPKEGPSILRIQQVVRGDSAAYFCASSPRGGSYNEQFFGPGTRLTVL.

This clone has at least ten counts. Coverage ceases 3 residues before the CDR3 finishes, and the germline J gene fills in the end. The genes are TRBV7-8 and TRBJ2-5; D is ambiguous. CDR3 length: 16 amino acids. Trimming stripped 1 base from V and 0 bases from J, with 12 bases between. Looked up from germline, CDR1 is SGHVS and CDR2 is FQNEAQ. The DNA read from the CDR3 is TGTGCCAGCAGCTTAGAAGCCAGGATGTACCAAGAGACC. This gives the protein CASSLEARMYQET. The CDR3 as a whole reads CASSLEARMYQETQYF.

This clone was observed at least ten times. The read is 3 residues too short to cover the CDR3 end, so that end is filled in from the germline J gene. The genes are TRBV5-1 and TRBJ2-3; the match to TRBD1 covers 7 bases. This CDR3 is 15 amino acids long. Germline CDR1 SGHRS, CDR2 YFSETQ. Germline trimming cut 4 bases from V and 1 base from J; bases unmatched to any gene: 6. CDR3 DNA, as far as it was read: TGCGCCAGCAGCGCCAAACAGGGGCGCACAGATACG. This gives the protein CASSAKQGRTDT. The whole CDR3 sequence is CASSAKQGRTDTQYF.

Many counts were recorded for this clone. The read falls 3 residues short of the CDR3 end, and the missing part is taken from the germline J gene. The chain joins TRBV2 to TRBJ1-1, with 7 bases lining up with TRBD1. J gave up 7 bases and V 3 bases, and 8 bases lay outside the gene matches. The CDR3 consists of 14 residues. Germline V gene lookup returns CDR1 SNHLY and CDR2 FYNNEI. CDR3 residues: CASSDNRDSVEAFF. The sequenced CDR3 bases are TGTGCCAGCAGTGATAATAGGGACAGTGTTGAA. Combining the CDR3 with reference TRBV2 and TRBJ1-1 gives the whole variable domain EPEVTQTPSHQVTQMGQEVILRCVPISNHLYFYWYRQILGQKVEFLVSFYNNEISEKSEIFDDQFSVERPDGSNFTLKIRSTKLEDSAMYFCASSDNRDSVEAFFGQGTRLTVV.

The table lists this clone with many counts. With the read ending 3 residues before the CDR3 end, the germline J gene is used to fill in that end. This chain joins TRBV4-2 and TRBJ2-3; TRBD2 matches at 10 bases. Germline V gene sequence: CDR1 LGHNA, CDR2 YNFKEQ. The CDR3 totals 17 residues. The trim removed 3 bases at V and 5 bases at J, leaving 11 bases unmatched. Partial CDR3 DNA: TGTGCCAGCAGCCACCGTAAAGCGGGGGGGCAAGGAGATACG. It is translated as CASSHRKAGGQGDT. The whole CDR3 is CASSHRKAGGQGDTQYF.

This clone has a count of ten or more. The read comes to an end 3 residues before the CDR3 does, leaving the germline J gene to fill in the end. The V and J genes are TRBV19 and TRBJ2-7; 7 bases are a match to TRBD1. Germline CDR1 and CDR2: LNHDA and SQIVND (reference sequence). Trimming took 8 bases from V and 5 from J; bases not matched to a gene: 9. The CDR3 contains 13 residues. The CDR3 reads CASGYRGGHEQYF. CDR3 DNA, as far as it was read: TGTGCCAGTGGATACAGGGGTGGCCACGAG.

In its sample, this clone was seen many times. The CDR3 end lies 3 residues beyond the end of the read and is filled in from the germline J gene. The V gene is TRBV5-4, the J gene TRBJ2-2, with 8 bases matching TRBD1. The CDR3 is 16 residues long. Germline V lookup: CDR1 SGHNT, CDR2 YYREEE (reference sequence). CDR3 DNA, as far as it was read: TGTGCCAGCACCAACACAGGGGGAGCAGGGGCCAACGTG. Translating gives CASTNTGGAGANV. The full CDR3 is CASTNTGGAGANVLFF.

On this clone: The read halts 3 residues ahead of the CDR3 end, with the missing end drawn from the germline J gene. This chain joins TRBV7-8 and TRBJ2-3, with a possible D match to TRBD2 (5 bases). CDR1 is SGHVS, CDR2 FQNEAQ, per germline. CDR3 length: 15 amino acids. The DNA read from the CDR3 is TGTGCCAGCAGCTTAGGTCCAGCGGACCAAGAGACG. Translated: CASSLGPADQET. The entire CDR3 sequence reads CASSLGPADQETQYF.

This clone was counted ten times or more. The CDR3 reads CSVAGASGPQHF. The covered CDR3 bases are TGCAGCGTTGCTGGGGCTTCGGGGCCC. The chain joins TRBV29-1 to TRBJ1-5, with D possibly being TRBD1 (5 bases). The read is 3 residues too short to cover the CDR3 end, so that end is filled in from the germline J gene. The CDR3 totals 12 residues. In germline, CDR1 is SQVTM, CDR2 ANQGSEA. The germline V and J ends were trimmed by 4 bases and 9 bases, with 13 bases remaining between them.

Concerning this clone: The read ends 3 residues shy of where the CDR3 ends; the end is completed using the germline J gene. The rearrangement links TRBV19 to TRBJ1-2; D gene uncertain. CDR1 is LNHDA, CDR2 SQIVND, per germline (reference sequence). This CDR3 comprises 15 residues. The CDR3 sequence is CASRIYLAGGGDYTF. The sequenced CDR3 bases are TGTGCCAGTAGGATCTACCTAGCGGGAGGTGGAGAC.

This clone was found many times. The CDR3 end lies 3 residues beyond the end of the read and is filled in from the germline J gene. This chain uses TRBV5-4 with TRBJ2-2, with TRBD1 as a possible D gene (5 bases). Germline-derived CDR1 and CDR2 are SGHNT and YYREEE (reference sequence). This CDR3 is 14 amino acids long. The CDR3 protein is CASSLTGRNEKLFF. The sequenced part of the CDR3 DNA is TGTGCCAGCAGCTTGACAGGAAGAAATGAAAAG. Based on the CDR3 plus reference TRBV5-4 and TRBJ2-2, the full variable domain is ETGVTQSPTHLIKTRGQQVTLRCSSQSGHNTVSWYQQALGQGPQFIFQYYREEENGRGNFPPRFSGLQFPNYSSELNVNALELDDSALYLCASSLTGRNEKLFFGEGSRLTVL.